These 7 T cell receptor beta chains came from one sample sequenced in a study of blood T cell repertoires in COVID-19. Clones were read by immunoSEQ multiplex PCR, and TCRdb kept only the in-frame ones, dropping some. Here the sample spans 100,000 to 150,000 clones, about four fifths being singletons. The sample taken for sequencing was peripheral blood. The receptors were sampled from a man aged 60-69 years with acute or convalescent COVID-19.

The genes are TRBV5-1 and TRBJ2-7; D is possibly TRBD1 (6 bases). V lost 6 bases and J lost 2, with 15 bases in between. This CDR3 has 14 residues. From germline, CDR1 is SGHRS and CDR2 YFSETQ. CDR3 loop: CASNVDGQPYEQYF. CDR3 coding DNA: TGCGCCAGCAACGTGGACGGACAGCCCTACGAGCAGTACTTC.

The CDR3 DNA reads TGCGCCAGCACCCAGGGAGGGATGGTCGGAAAACTGTTTTTT. Protein: CASTQGGMVGKLFF. The chain is built from TRBV10-2 and TRBJ1-4; tentatively, D is TRBD1 (5 bases). Germline V gene sequence: CDR1 WSHSY, CDR2 SAAADI. The V gene lost 7 bases and the J gene lost 10 bases, with 19 bases spanning the gap. The CDR3 has 14 amino acids.

This clone was seen a handful of times. This chain joins TRBV4-1 and TRBJ2-1; TRBD2 agrees at 14 bases. The CDR3 spans 16 residues. Germline CDR1 and CDR2: MGHRA and YSYEKL. The ends lost 7 bases at V and 10 bases at J; junction bases unmatched: 12. The CDR3 nucleotides are TGCGCCAGCACCGTCCTAGTGGGACTAGCGGGGGACGAGCAGTTCTTC. The encoded protein is CASTVLVGLAGDEQFF.

The chain is built from TRBV11-2 and TRBJ2-7; TRBD1 matches 8 bases. CDR1 SGHAT and CDR2 FQNNGV come from the germline V gene. This CDR3 contains 15 residues. The V segment lost 5 bases and the J segment 5 bases; nucleotides outside the gene matches: 11. CDR3 nucleotides: TGTGCCAGCAGCGTCCAGGGGGCGGAAGTCCACGAGCAGTACTTC. Translating gives CASSVQGAEVHEQYF.

The chain couples TRBV19 to TRBJ2-7; D is unresolved. In germline, CDR1 is LNHDA, CDR2 SQIVND (reference sequence). The V end was cut by 4 bases, the J end by 0 bases, with 7 bases between. This CDR3 has 13 amino acids. As DNA, the CDR3 is TGTGCCAGTAGTAGGGCCCCCTCCTACGAGCAGTACTTC. It codes for CASSRAPSYEQYF.

The chain has TRBV30 and TRBJ1-1, with TRBD1 matching over 7 bases. V trimming: 2 bases; J trimming: 1 base; junction bases outside the gene matches: 10. Germline assignment: CDR1 GTSNPN and CDR2 SVGIG (reference sequence). The CDR3 contains 16 residues. The CDR3 sequence is CAWSPLGQARNTEAFF. CDR3 in DNA: TGTGCCTGGAGTCCTCTCGGACAGGCAAGGAACACTGAAGCTTTCTTT.

V is TRBV27 and J is TRBJ2-1; TRBD2 matches at 12 bases. CDR3 length: 16 residues. Germline lookup yields CDR1 MNHEY and CDR2 SMNVEV (reference sequence). V was clipped by 6 bases and J by 7 bases; unmatched bases: 10. The CDR3 DNA is TGTGCCAGCAGCACCGGATCTGGACTAGCGGGAAATGAGCAGTTCTTC. This gives the protein CASSTGSGLAGNEQFF.